A single sample is the source of the 32 T cell receptor beta chains below, sequenced in a study of blood T cell repertoires in COVID-19. Using immunoSEQ multiplex PCR, the repertoire was profiled, and TCRdb retains in-frame clones only, with some absent. In the table there are about 130,000 clones, about 80% of which are singletons. Material for sequencing was peripheral blood. These receptors originate from a woman aged 50 to 60 with acute or convalescent COVID-19.

The V gene is TRBV30, the J gene TRBJ2-3; TRBD2 matches at 9 bases. The CDR3 is made up of 15 amino acids. V dropped 1 base and J dropped 2; count of bases not matched to a gene: 4. CDR1 and CDR2 (germline): GTSNPN, SVGIG (reference sequence). The CDR3 DNA reads TGTGCCTGGAGTGGAAGCGGGGGGTCCACAGATACGCAGTATTTT. It is translated as CAWSGSGGSTDTQYF.

The chain combines TRBV24-1 with TRBJ1-2; D is ambiguous. Trimming took off 4 bases at V and 5 bases at J, with 7 bases between the two ends. This CDR3 contains 12 residues. Germline V gene lookup returns CDR1 KGHDR and CDR2 SFDVKD. The CDR3 sequence: CATSESSYGYTF. Written as DNA, the CDR3 is TGTGCCACCAGTGAATCGTCGTATGGCTACACCTTC.

The table lists this clone with a few counts. This chain joins TRBV2 and TRBJ2-4, with D unresolved. With 3 bases removed from V and 0 bases from J, the gap between germline ends came to 9 bases. The CDR3 runs 15 residues. CDR1 is SNHLY, CDR2 FYNNEI, per germline. The CDR3 spells CASSDQALAKNIQYF. Written as DNA, the CDR3 is TGTGCCAGCAGTGATCAGGCTCTAGCCAAAAACATTCAGTACTTC. The full variable domain, its missing parts supplied by reference TRBV2 and TRBJ2-4, is EPEVTQTPSHQVTQMGQEVILRCVPISNHLYFYWYRQILGQKVEFLVSFYNNEISEKSEIFDDQFSVERPDGSNFTLKIRSTKLEDSAMYFCASSDQALAKNIQYFGAGTRLSVL.

This chain connects TRBV18 to TRBJ2-7; TRBD1 is a possible D gene (6 bases). Trimming cost V 3 bases and J 5 bases, with 17 bases left between them. This CDR3 region has 15 residues. Germline loops: CDR1 KGHSH, CDR2 LQKENI. The CDR3 nucleotides are TGTGCCAGCTCACCCCAGCGTGTAGGGGGTGACGAGCAGTACTTC. Its protein product is CASSPQRVGGDEQYF.

This clone was seen more than once but under ten times. This chain connects TRBV7-6 to TRBJ1-2; 9 bases agree with TRBD1. Trimming at V came to 2 bases and at J to 2 bases, leaving 9 bases not matched to a gene. The CDR3 totals 17 residues. The V gene's germline CDR1 is SGHVS and CDR2 FNYEAQ. CDR3 nucleotides: TGTGCCAGCAGCTTAATGGTCCCGGGACAGGGAAACTATGGCTACACCTTC. Its translation: CASSLMVPGQGNYGYTF.

The chain links TRBV9 to TRBJ2-7; 8 nucleotides line up with TRBD1. The trim removed 0 bases at V and 6 bases at J, leaving 8 bases unmatched. The germline gives CDR1 SGDLS, CDR2 YYNGEE. CDR3 size: 15 residues. The CDR3 DNA reads TGTGCCAGCAGCGTAGGGGTGACAGGGGCGGGCGAGCAGTACTTC. This translates into CASSVGVTGAGEQYF.

V usage is TRBV18 and J usage is TRBJ1-4; D is possibly TRBD1 (5 bases). CDR3 length: 15 residues. V gave up 3 bases and J gave up 3 bases, with 11 bases separating them. Germline V gene sequence: CDR1 KGHSH, CDR2 LQKENI. CDR3 amino acids: CASSPRQPPNEKLFF. As DNA, the CDR3 is TGTGCCAGCTCACCCAGACAGCCACCTAATGAAAAACTGTTTTTT.

This rearrangement joins TRBV5-1 to TRBJ1-6; D is undetermined. The CDR3 runs 13 residues. Deletions cut 0 bases from V and 8 bases from J, with 6 bases between. Germline V lookup: CDR1 SGHRS, CDR2 YFSETQ. In DNA form, the CDR3 reads TGCGCCAGCAGCTTGGACCGGTATTCACCCCTCCACTTT. Protein product: CASSLDRYSPLHF.

The J gene is TRBJ2-7, the V gene TRBV2; possibly TRBD2 for D (5 bases). The CDR3 sequence is 12 residues long. V was pared by 4 bases and J by 7 bases, with 11 bases between. The germline V gene has CDR1 SNHLY and CDR2 FYNNEI. CDR3 nucleotide sequence: TGTGCCAGCAGTGCCCATACGGGGGAGCAGTACTTC. Amino acid sequence: CASSAHTGEQYF.

The chain joins TRBV27 to TRBJ1-2; possible D gene TRBD1, 5 bases. Germline V gene lookup returns CDR1 MNHEY and CDR2 SMNVEV (reference sequence). V was clipped by 6 bases and J by 4 bases, with 9 bases between them. The CDR3 extends over 12 amino acids. This chain's CDR3 is CASRNRFYGYTF. The CDR3 DNA sequence: TGTGCCAGCAGGAACAGGTTCTATGGCTACACCTTC.

V gene TRBV6-5 combines with J gene TRBJ1-4; perhaps TRBD1 as D (6 bases). Germline V gene sequence: CDR1 MNHEY, CDR2 SVGAGI. Trimming took 5 bases from V and 3 from J, leaving 13 bases between them. The CDR3 length is 15 residues. The CDR3 is CASSRQGLPNEKLFF. As DNA, the CDR3 is TGTGCCAGCAGTCGGCAGGGGTTGCCTAATGAAAAACTGTTTTTT.

The chain couples TRBV30 to TRBJ1-1; D is unresolved. The germline V gene encodes CDR1 GTSNPN and CDR2 SVGIG (reference sequence). The CDR3 runs to 14 residues. Trimming pared 0 bases from V and 5 bases from J, leaving 13 bases between. This CDR3 is CAWSVDSTQTEAFF. CDR3 nucleotide sequence: TGTGCCTGGAGTGTGGACTCGACTCAAACTGAAGCTTTCTTT.

The J gene is TRBJ1-5, the V gene TRBV10-3; TRBD1 might be the D (6 bases). Between the trimmed V and J ends, which lost 0 bases and 6 bases, there was a span of 12 bases. Germline assignment: CDR1 ENHRY and CDR2 SYGVKD. This CDR3 spans 15 amino acids. The CDR3, as DNA: TGTGCCATCAGTGAGTCTGGGGGCGTAGGTCAGCCCCAGCATTTT. Protein sequence: CAISESGGVGQPQHF.

V is TRBV5-6 and J is TRBJ2-3; TRBD2 agrees at 9 bases. This CDR3 is 16 amino acids long. The germline gives CDR1 SGHDT, CDR2 YYEEEE. Trimming cost V 1 base and J 6 bases; bases outside gene matches: 9. The DNA of the CDR3 is TGTGCCAGCAGCTTGACGATGGGGAGCGGGGGGGATACGCAGTATTTT. It translates to CASSLTMGSGGDTQYF.

The chain has TRBV18 and TRBJ2-7, with 7 bases matching TRBD1. Per germline, CDR1 KGHSH and CDR2 LQKENI. The CDR3 sequence is 13 residues long. Unmatched junction bases numbered 6, after V lost 4 bases and J lost 6 bases. The CDR3 here is CASSQNRGVEQYF. DNA of the CDR3: TGTGCCAGCTCACAGAACAGGGGAGTCGAGCAGTACTTC.

This clone has more than one count but fewer than ten. The V gene is TRBV3-1 (or the pseudogene TRBV3-2), the J gene TRBJ1-1, with TRBD1 matching over 8 bases. The germline V gene has CDR1 LGHDT and CDR2 YNNKEL (reference sequence). The length of the CDR3 is 15 residues. V shed 4 bases, J shed 1 base, and the junction held 5 bases outside the gene matches. The CDR3, as DNA: TGTGCCAGCAGCCGCCAGGGGGCGAGGAACACTGAAGCTTTCTTT. Encoded protein: CASSRQGARNTEAFF.

This chain joins TRBV2 and TRBJ1-4; TRBD1 matches 7 bases. The CDR3 extends over 14 amino acids. Germline CDR1 and CDR2: SNHLY and FYNNEI. The V and J ends lost 3 bases and 7 bases, in that order; junction bases with no gene match: 5. This CDR3 reads CASSEGRGSEKLFF. CDR3 sequence (DNA): TGTGCCAGCAGTGAGGGCAGGGGGAGTGAAAAACTGTTTTTT.

This chain connects TRBV11-3 to TRBJ2-7, with D possibly matching TRBD2 (5 bases). Germline assignment: CDR1 SGHNT and CDR2 YENEEA. CDR3 size: 15 residues. The V end lost 1 base, the J end lost 0 bases, and 10 bases lay between the germline ends. CDR3 sequence: CASSLGGMSSYEQYF. The CDR3 nucleotides read TGTGCCAGCAGCTTAGGAGGGATGAGCTCCTACGAGCAGTACTTC.

This clone was recorded only once. The chain joins TRBV15 to TRBJ2-4; 7 nucleotides line up with TRBD1. The germline V gene encodes CDR1 LNHNV and CDR2 YYDKDF (reference sequence). The V and J ends lost 0 bases and 3 bases, in that order; junction bases with no gene match: 8. This CDR3 is built from 17 residues. The CDR3 loop reads CATSRDGTAQVKNIQYF. The CDR3 DNA sequence: TGTGCCACCAGCAGAGACGGGACAGCCCAGGTCAAAAACATTCAGTACTTC.

The chain links TRBV29-1 to TRBJ2-2; D remains ambiguous. Germline V CDR1 and CDR2: SQVTM, ANQGSEA. Trimming took off 2 bases at V and 4 bases at J, with 11 bases between the two ends. The CDR3 totals 14 residues. The CDR3 DNA sequence: TGCAGCGTTGAAAATTACCCGAGCACCGGGGAGCTGTTTTTT. Amino acid sequence: CSVENYPSTGELFF.

This clone is classed as medium-sized. This chain links TRBV2 with TRBJ2-1; 10 nucleotides line up with TRBD1. The J segment lost 5 bases and the V segment lost 5 bases, leaving 6 bases of the junction unmatched. The germline V gene has CDR1 SNHLY and CDR2 FYNNEI. The CDR3 totals 15 residues. The CDR3 loop reads CASSRDRGLDNEQFF. CDR3 sequence (DNA): TGTGCCAGCAGTCGCGACAGGGGGCTTGACAATGAGCAGTTCTTC.

The chain is built from TRBV21-1 and TRBJ2-4; the table's D call TRBD2 went unverified against the DNA. TRBV21-1 is given as a pseudogene. The CDR3 runs 19 residues. This CDR3 reads CASSKDGLAGGLAKNIQYF. Here the CDR3 DNA reads TGTGCCAGCAGCAAAGATGGGCTAGCGGGGGGACTAGCCAAAAACATTCAGTACTTC.

The gene calls are TRBV11-2 and TRBJ2-7, with 8 bases identical to TRBD2. The CDR3 length is 15 residues. Germline lookup yields CDR1 SGHAT and CDR2 FQNNGV. V lost 1 base, J lost 12 bases, and 14 bases stayed unmatched. The CDR3 reads CASSLAPGGAFLTYF. The CDR3 DNA reads as TGTGCCAGCAGCTTAGCCCCCGGGGGGGCCTTTTTAACGTACTTC.

The gene calls are TRBV10-3 and TRBJ1-5, with 7 bases aligning to TRBD1. Germline V gene data show CDR1 as ENHRY and CDR2 as SYGVKD. The CDR3 length is 13 residues. V was clipped by 8 bases and J by 3 bases; unmatched bases: 4. The chain's CDR3 is CAIGDSPNQPQHF. CDR3 coding DNA: TGTGCCATCGGGGACAGCCCCAATCAGCCCCAGCATTTT.

The V and J genes are TRBV14 and TRBJ1-1, with 7 bases aligning to TRBD1. The CDR3 loop spans 13 amino acids. Germline V gene data show CDR1 as SGHDN and CDR2 as FVKESK. V shed 3 bases, J shed 8 bases, and the junction held 6 bases outside the gene matches. CDR3 sequence reads: CASSHGQGVEAFF. In DNA form, the CDR3 reads TGTGCCAGCAGCCACGGGCAGGGGGTAGAAGCTTTCTTT.

This chain uses TRBV18 with TRBJ2-6, with D possibly TRBD1 on 5 matching bases. The CDR3 is made up of 16 amino acids. Germline lookup yields CDR1 KGHSH and CDR2 LQKENI. Trimming pared 0 bases from V and 1 base from J, leaving 7 bases between. CDR3 nucleotide sequence: TGTGCCAGCTCACCACCCGCAGGGTCTGGGGCCAACGTCCTGACTTTC. Amino acid sequence: CASSPPAGSGANVLTF.

The rearrangement joins TRBV14 to TRBJ2-2; 9 nucleotides line up with TRBD1. This CDR3 has 14 residues. From germline, CDR1 is SGHDN and CDR2 FVKESK. Germline trimming cut 2 bases from V and 6 bases from J; bases unmatched to any gene: 1. CDR3 residues: CASSQRTGAGELFF. As DNA, the CDR3 is TGTGCCAGCAGCCAAAGGACAGGGGCCGGGGAGCTGTTTTTT.

This clone turned up a few times. V and J are TRBV2 and TRBJ1-2, with D tentatively TRBD1 (5 bases). The CDR3 spans 15 residues. Looked up from germline, CDR1 is SNHLY and CDR2 is FYNNEI. V was cut by 1 base and J by 4 bases, with 13 bases left in between. CDR3 nucleotide sequence: TGTGCCAGCAGTGAAGGGCAGGGTAGTTCCTATGGCTACACCTTC. It translates to CASSEGQGSSYGYTF.

Ten or more counts support this clone. The chain links TRBV5-4 to TRBJ1-2; D may be TRBD1 (5 bases). Germline V gene data show CDR1 as SGHNT and CDR2 as YYREEE (reference sequence). The CDR3 spans 14 residues. The V gene lost 4 bases and the J gene lost 8 bases, with 18 bases spanning the gap. The CDR3, as DNA: TGTGCCAGCAGCCCTGACAGAAGGTGGGGCGGCTACACCTTC. Amino acids: CASSPDRRWGGYTF.

For the CDR3, the DNA is TGTGCCAGCAGCCAAATGACAGGGGGCGGCTATGGCTACACCTTC. Translated: CASSQMTGGGYGYTF. V gene TRBV3-1 (or the pseudogene TRBV3-2) combines with J gene TRBJ1-2; 10 bases are shared with TRBD1. This CDR3 comprises 15 residues. J lost 4 bases, V lost 2 bases, and 4 bases had no gene match. Germline V gene data show CDR1 as LGHDT and CDR2 as YNNKEL (reference sequence).

The rearrangement uses TRBV5-4 and TRBJ1-2; 7 bases agree with TRBD1. V gave up 0 bases and J gave up 7 bases; unmatched junction bases: 12. CDR1 is SGHNT and CDR2 is YYREEE in the germline V gene (reference sequence). The CDR3 covers 16 residues. CDR3 sequence (DNA): TGTGCCAGCAGCTTGGGCCCCCTCTACAGGGGAGGTGGCTACACCTTC. Encoded protein: CASSLGPLYRGGGYTF.

The V gene is TRBV9, the J gene TRBJ1-2; no reliable D call. The CDR3 contains 15 residues. Germline V gene lookup returns CDR1 SGDLS and CDR2 YYNGEE. Trimming stripped 4 bases from V and 1 base from J, with 14 bases between. The CDR3 DNA follows: TGTGCCAGCAGCCCCCGTTGGGAGAATAACTATGGCTACACCTTC. It specifies CASSPRWENNYGYTF.